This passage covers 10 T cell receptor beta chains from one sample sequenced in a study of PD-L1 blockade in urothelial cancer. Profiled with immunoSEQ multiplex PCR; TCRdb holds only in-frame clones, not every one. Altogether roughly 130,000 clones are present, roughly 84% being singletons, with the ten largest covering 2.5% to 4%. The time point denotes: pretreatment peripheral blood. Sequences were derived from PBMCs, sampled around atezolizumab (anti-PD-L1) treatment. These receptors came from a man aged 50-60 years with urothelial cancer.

The CDR3, as DNA: TGTGCCAGCAGCTCCTGGACAGGGGAGGACTATGGCTACACCTTC. Protein: CASSSWTGEDYGYTF. The V gene is TRBV11-2, the J gene TRBJ1-2; 9 nucleotides match TRBD1. Germline loops: CDR1 SGHAT, CDR2 FQNNGV. Germline trimming cut 4 bases from V and 3 bases from J; bases unmatched to any gene: 6. The CDR3 is 15 amino acids.

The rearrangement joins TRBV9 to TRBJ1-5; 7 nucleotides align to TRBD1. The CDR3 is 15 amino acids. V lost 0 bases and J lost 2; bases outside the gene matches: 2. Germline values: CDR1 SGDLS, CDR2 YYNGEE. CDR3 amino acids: CASSVGQGGNQPQHF. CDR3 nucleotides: TGTGCCAGCAGCGTAGGACAGGGTGGCAATCAGCCCCAGCATTTT.

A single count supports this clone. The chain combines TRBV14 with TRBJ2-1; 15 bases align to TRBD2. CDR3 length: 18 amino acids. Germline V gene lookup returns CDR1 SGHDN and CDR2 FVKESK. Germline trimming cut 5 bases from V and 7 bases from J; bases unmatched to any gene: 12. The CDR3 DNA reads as TGTGCCAGCAGCTCTCCGGGACTAGCGGGAGGCCCAGGAAATGAGCAGTTCTTC. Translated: CASSSPGLAGGPGNEQFF.

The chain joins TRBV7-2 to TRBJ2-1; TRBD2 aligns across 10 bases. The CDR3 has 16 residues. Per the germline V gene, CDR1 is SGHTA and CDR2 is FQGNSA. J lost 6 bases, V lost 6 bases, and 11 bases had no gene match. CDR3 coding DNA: TGTGCCAGCAGTCATTTACGACTAGCGGGTTTCAATGAGCAGTTCTTC. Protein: CASSHLRLAGFNEQFF. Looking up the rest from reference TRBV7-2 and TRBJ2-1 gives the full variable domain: GAGVSQSPSNKVTEKGKDVELRCDPISGHTALYWYRQSLGQGLEFLIYFQGNSAPDKSGLPSDRFSAERTGGSVSTLTIQRTQQEDSAVYLCASSHLRLAGFNEQFFGPGTRLTVL.

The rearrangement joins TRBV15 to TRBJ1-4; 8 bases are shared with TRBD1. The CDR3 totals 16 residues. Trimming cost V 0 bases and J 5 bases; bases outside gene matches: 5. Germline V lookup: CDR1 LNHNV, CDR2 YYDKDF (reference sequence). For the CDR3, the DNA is TGTGCCACCAGCAGAGATCCTTACAGGGGGAATGAAAAACTGTTTTTT. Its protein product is CATSRDPYRGNEKLFF.

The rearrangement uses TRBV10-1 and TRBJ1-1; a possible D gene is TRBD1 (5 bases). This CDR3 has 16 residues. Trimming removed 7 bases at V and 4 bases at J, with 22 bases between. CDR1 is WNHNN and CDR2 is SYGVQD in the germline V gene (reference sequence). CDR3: CASITLIFGGRTEAFF. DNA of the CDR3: TGCGCCAGCATTACCTTAATTTTCGGGGGACGCACTGAAGCTTTCTTT.

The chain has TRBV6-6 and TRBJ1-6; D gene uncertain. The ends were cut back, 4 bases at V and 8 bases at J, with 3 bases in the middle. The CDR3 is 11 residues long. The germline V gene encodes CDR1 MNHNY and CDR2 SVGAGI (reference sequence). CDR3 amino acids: CASSSDSPLHF. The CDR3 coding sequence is TGTGCCAGCAGTTCTGATTCACCCCTCCACTTT.

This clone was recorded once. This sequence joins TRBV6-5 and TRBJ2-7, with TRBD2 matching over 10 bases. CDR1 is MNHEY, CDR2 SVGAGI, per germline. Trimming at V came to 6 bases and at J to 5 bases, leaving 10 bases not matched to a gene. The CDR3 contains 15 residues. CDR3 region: CASSLGGTSVDEQYF. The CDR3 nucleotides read TGTGCCAGCAGCCTGGGCGGGACTAGCGTCGACGAGCAGTACTTC.

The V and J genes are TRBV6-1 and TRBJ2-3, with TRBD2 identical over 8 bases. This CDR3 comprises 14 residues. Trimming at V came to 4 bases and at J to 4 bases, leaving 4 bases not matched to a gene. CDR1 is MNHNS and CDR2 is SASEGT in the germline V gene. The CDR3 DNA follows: TGTGCCAGCAGTGTGGCGGGGGGAGCAGATACGCAGTATTTT. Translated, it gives CASSVAGGADTQYF.

The CDR3 bases are TGTGCCAGCAGCTTGGACAGGGGAGAGACCCAGTACTTC. Its translation is CASSLDRGETQYF. The chain is built from TRBV7-3 and TRBJ2-5, with 9 bases matching TRBD1. The germline V gene encodes CDR1 SGHTA and CDR2 FQGTGA. With 3 bases clipped from V and 4 bases from J, the junction kept 0 bases outside the gene matches. This CDR3 contains 13 residues.